Below, one TCR beta chain is given with its context. The data are from a study of blood T cell repertoires in COVID-19. Study at large: Sites in the United States, Italy and Spain provided acute and convalescent COVID-19 samples.

The cohort comprised adults aged roughly 18 to 95 years residing in about two dozen US areas. Between the trimmed V and J ends, which lost 3 bases and 2 bases, there was a span of 13 bases. This CDR3 region has 15 residues. Germline CDR1 reads KGHSH; CDR2 reads LQKENI. Study processing details: Estimation of nucleated cell counts relied on the amplification of reference gene primers. The data were produced by immunoSEQ multiplex PCR, yet TCRdb's version contains in-frame clones alone and is incomplete. V and J calls and clone size come straight from that table; D and trimming were deduced from the DNA. The sample carries 200,000 to 250,000 clones, about 90% recorded once.

The sequencing sample was made of PBMCs or T cells enriched from blood (not recorded which). This receptor was taken from a woman under 30 who had recovered from COVID-19. The J gene is TRBJ1-2, the V gene TRBV18, with TRBD1 as a possible D gene (6 bases). The CDR3, as DNA: TGTGCCAGCTCACCCCCAGGGGCGACAAACTATGGCTACACCTTC. This translates into CASSPPGATNYGYTF.